These 29 T cell receptor gamma chains share one sample of origin, sequenced in a study of gamma delta lymphoproliferative disorders and STAT genes listed by TCRdb under 2018. Libraries were constructed by multiplex PCR. This sample was sequenced with an Illumina MiSeq. TCRdb reanalyzed the public reads with the CATT caller, and identical DNA sequences were merged afterwards. For this sample the table gives 5,000 or so gamma-chain clones, of which roughly 7.9% were detected only once. Approximately 2.9% of the sample belongs to the ten largest clones. TCR sequencing was performed on genomic DNA from peripheral blood mononuclear cells isolated from patients and controls. The specimen was blood. These receptors were taken from a human donor in good health.

This clone counts as medium-sized (0.01 to 0.1%). V gene TRGV2 combines with J gene TRGJ1 or TRGJ2. The J gene is not listed in TCRdb, so it was assigned here from a DNA match to germline. This CDR3 is built from 13 residues. Per the germline V gene, CDR1 is EGSNGY and CDR2 is YDSYNSKV. V gave up 5 bases and J gave up 0 bases; unmatched junction bases: 4. CDR3 coding DNA: TGTGCCACCTGGGGTAGGAATTATTATAAGAAACTCTTT. Translating gives CATWGRNYYKKLF.

By share of the sample, this clone is medium-sized. An end of the junction does not agree with germline; a read error may underlie this. V usage is TRGV2 and J usage is TRGJP2. TCRdb records no J gene; here it was assigned by comparing the DNA to germline. CDR3 length: 16 amino acids. Germline V gene sequence: CDR1 EGSNGY, CDR2 YDSYNSKV. CDR3 nucleotides: TGTGCCACCTGGGACGGGCGAGATAGAAGTGATTGGATCAAGACGTTT. Translating gives CATWDGRDRSDWIKTF.

This clone was recorded many times. The chain joins TRGV2 to TRGJ1 or TRGJ2. Germline CDR1 and CDR2: EGSNGY and YDSYNSKV. After removal of 5 bases from V and 11 bases from J, the junction contained 3 bases not matched to a gene. The CDR3 runs to 9 residues. CDR3 sequence: CATWVEKLF. DNA of the CDR3: TGTGCCACCTGGGTGGAGAAACTCTTT.

This clone qualifies as medium-sized (0.01 to 0.1%). The sample carries other DNA sequences with the same CDR3. This sequence joins TRGV10 and TRGJP1. No J gene is reported in TCRdb; it was inferred here by comparing the DNA with germline. TRGV10 is known as an ORF, though its function is uncertain. The CDR3 is made up of 15 amino acids. Unmatched junction bases numbered 7, after V lost 8 bases and J lost 0 bases. The CDR3, as DNA: TGTGCTGCGTGGGATCCGTATACCACTGGTTGGTTCAAGATATTT. It translates to CAAWDPYTTGWFKIF.

This clone is judged medium-sized. This rearrangement joins TRGV8 to TRGJ1 or TRGJ2. No J segment appears in TCRdb, so it was assigned here by matching the sequence to germline. The CDR3 is 14 amino acids. Trimming removed 2 bases from V and 3 bases from J; junction bases left unmatched: 7. Germline-derived CDR1 and CDR2 are VENAVY and YDSYNSRV. The CDR3 loop reads CATWDIFGYYKKLF. CDR3 in DNA: TGTGCCACCTGGGATATCTTTGGTTATTATAAGAAACTCTTT.

Judged by abundance, this clone is medium-sized (0.01 to 0.1%). In the same sample, other DNA sequences code for this CDR3. V and J are TRGV8 and TRGJ1 or TRGJ2. The J gene, left out of TCRdb, was set here by checking the DNA against germline. Germline trimming cut 5 bases from V and 1 base from J; bases unmatched to any gene: 5. This CDR3 spans 13 amino acids. The V gene's germline CDR1 is VENAVY and CDR2 YDSYNSRV. CDR3: CATWVLNYYKKLF. CDR3 DNA: TGTGCCACCTGGGTACTTAATTATTATAAGAAACTCTTT.

This clone is medium-sized (0.01 to 0.1%) within its sample. This chain joins TRGV8 and TRGJ1 or TRGJ2. Assignment of the J gene here rests on matching the DNA to germline, because TCRdb gives none. There are 12 residues in the CDR3. CDR1 is VENAVY and CDR2 is YDSYNSRV in the germline V gene. Trimming at V came to 7 bases and at J to 7 bases, leaving 10 bases not matched to a gene. This chain's CDR3 is CATCPLGYKKLF. In DNA, the CDR3 is TGTGCCACCTGCCCCTTGGGGTATAAGAAACTCTTT.

This clone was observed at least ten times. This chain joins TRGV2 and TRGJ1 or TRGJ2. TCRdb lists no J gene, so it was determined here by aligning the DNA to germline. The CDR3 length is 15 residues. J lost 0 bases, V lost 2 bases, and 7 bases had no gene match. In germline, CDR1 is EGSNGY, CDR2 YDSYNSKV. The CDR3 reads CATWDDKPNYYKKLF. CDR3 in DNA: TGTGCCACCTGGGACGATAAGCCGAATTATTATAAGAAACTCTTT.

This clone is judged medium-sized (0.01 to 0.1%). The V and J genes are TRGV11 and TRGJ1 or TRGJ2. As TCRdb names no J gene, one was assigned here on the basis of a DNA match to germline. TRGV11 falls under the ORF class, with uncertain function. After removal of 4 bases from V and 5 bases from J, the junction contained 5 bases not matched to a gene. CDR3 size: 13 residues. The CDR3 coding sequence is TGTGCCTGCTGGATTAGATACCATTATAAGAAACTCTTT. Translating gives CACWIRYHYKKLF.

This clone came up once. The chain employs TRGV3 and TRGJ1 or TRGJ2. The J gene was missing in TCRdb and was found by matching the end of the DNA to germline. The CDR3 contains 17 residues. V lost 0 bases and J lost 0; bases outside the gene matches: 11. Germline CDR1 is VTNTFY and CDR2 is YDVSTARD (reference sequence). CDR3 in amino acids: CATWDRPKSQNYYKKLF. CDR3 sequence (DNA): TGTGCCACCTGGGACAGGCCTAAATCACAGAATTATTATAAGAAACTCTTT.

This clone is categorized as medium-sized. Called V gene: TRGV4; the J gene was not called. CDR1 and CDR2 (germline): EGSTGY, YDSYTSSV. CDR3 size: 11 residues. CDR3 in DNA: TGTGCCACCTGGGATGGGCCGGAGAGACTCTTT. It translates to CATWDGPERLF.

Within the sample, this clone is medium-sized (0.01 to 0.1%). The chain carries TRGV9 and TRGJ1 or TRGJ2. TCRdb offers no J gene call, so here the DNA was matched to germline to obtain one. The CDR3 loop spans 13 amino acids. Germline V lookup: CDR1 GITISATS, CDR2 ISYDGTV (reference sequence). J was trimmed by 8 bases and V by 3 bases; bases with no gene match: 10. The CDR3 spells CALWERALDKKLF. As DNA, the CDR3 is TGTGCCTTGTGGGAGAGAGCGTTGGATAAGAAACTCTTT.

This clone was counted many times. Additional DNA sequences in this sample encode the identical CDR3. The rearrangement uses TRGV10 and TRGJ1 or TRGJ2. The J gene, absent from TCRdb, was called here by matching the DNA to germline. TRGV10 is noted as an ORF with a role that remains uncertain. V shed 8 bases and J 8 bases; nucleotides not matched to a gene: 4. This CDR3 spans 10 amino acids. The CDR3 nucleotides are TGTGCTGCGTGGGACAATAAGAAACTCTTT. Protein: CAAWDNKKLF.

By share, this clone counts as medium-sized. The gene calls are TRGV9 and TRGJP1. The J gene, left out of TCRdb, was set here by checking the DNA against germline. V was clipped by 6 bases and J by 7 bases; unmatched bases: 8. The CDR3 contains 13 residues. CDR1 is GITISATS and CDR2 is ISYDGTV in the germline V gene (reference sequence). CDR3 protein: CALWSSGGWFKIF. The CDR3 DNA is TGTGCCTTGTGGTCCAGCGGTGGTTGGTTCAAGATATTT.

This clone is labeled as medium-sized. V usage is TRGV8 and J usage is TRGJ1 or TRGJ2. No J gene was available from TCRdb, and it was assigned here by a germline match of the DNA. Germline CDR1 is VENAVY and CDR2 is YDSYNSRV. The CDR3 runs 13 residues. Trimming removed 5 bases from V and 6 bases from J; junction bases left unmatched: 10. CDR3 nucleotides: TGTGCCACCTGGGGAACGAGAACTTATAAGAAACTCTTT. It translates to CATWGTRTYKKLF.

Judged by abundance, this clone is medium-sized. This rearrangement joins TRGV8 to TRGJ1 or TRGJ2. The J gene, missing from TCRdb, was assigned here through DNA to germline matching. Germline V gene lookup returns CDR1 VENAVY and CDR2 YDSYNSRV. The CDR3 extends over 13 amino acids. The J segment lost 4 bases and the V segment lost 5 bases, leaving 8 bases of the junction unmatched. CDR3: CATWGRNYYKKLF. The CDR3 DNA reads as TGTGCCACCTGGGGCCGAAACTATTATAAGAAACTCTTT.

This rearrangement joins TRGV4 to TRGJP1. As TCRdb names no J gene, one was assigned here on the basis of a DNA match to germline. The CDR3 consists of 13 residues. Unmatched junction bases numbered 8, after V lost 4 bases and J lost 9 bases. CDR1 is EGSTGY, CDR2 YDSYTSSV, per germline. The CDR3 region has the DNA TGTGCCACCTGGGACGGGCTCCGTTGGTTCAAGATATTT. It specifies CATWDGLRWFKIF.

By share, this clone counts as medium-sized (0.01 to 0.1%). This chain links TRGV10 with TRGJ1 or TRGJ2. The J gene was missing in TCRdb and was found by matching the end of the DNA to germline. TRGV10 is labeled an ORF, and its function is uncertain. The V segment lost 8 bases and the J segment 0 bases; nucleotides outside the gene matches: 11. This CDR3 has 15 residues. CDR3 in amino acids: CAAWDPQSNYYKKLF. CDR3 DNA sequence: TGTGCTGCGTGGGATCCACAATCGAATTATTATAAGAAACTCTTT.

This clone qualifies as medium-sized. The V gene is TRGV10, the J gene TRGJ1 or TRGJ2. TCRdb leaves out the J gene; it was filled in here by matching the DNA to germline. TRGV10 is annotated as an ORF whose role is uncertain. The J segment lost 5 bases and the V segment lost 8 bases, leaving 7 bases of the junction unmatched. This CDR3 has 12 residues. The CDR3 nucleotides are TGTGCTGCGTGGGATTTAAATTATAAGAAACTCTTT. Protein product: CAAWDLNYKKLF.

This rearrangement joins TRGV9 to TRGJ1 or TRGJ2. TCRdb records no J gene; here it was assigned by comparing the DNA to germline. CDR3 length: 11 amino acids. Germline V gene data show CDR1 as GITISATS and CDR2 as ISYDGTV (reference sequence). The V segment lost 1 base and the J segment 9 bases; nucleotides outside the gene matches: 3. The CDR3 region is CALWEVFKKLF. The CDR3 bases are TGTGCCTTGTGGGAGGTTTTTAAGAAACTCTTT.

This clone is termed medium-sized. This rearrangement joins TRGV2 to TRGJ1 or TRGJ2. TCRdb offers no J gene call, so here the DNA was matched to germline to obtain one. Germline V gene data show CDR1 as EGSNGY and CDR2 as YDSYNSKV. V lost 0 bases to trimming and J lost 2 bases; unmatched junction nucleotides: 7. The length of the CDR3 is 15 residues. For the CDR3, the DNA is TGTGCCACCTGGGACGGGCGCTGGGATTATTATAAGAAACTCTTT. Amino acids: CATWDGRWDYYKKLF.

This clone is judged medium-sized. The V and J genes are TRGV10 and TRGJ1 or TRGJ2. The J gene, left out of TCRdb, was set here by checking the DNA against germline. TRGV10 is given ORF status, its function remaining uncertain. The CDR3 has 16 amino acids. After removal of 8 bases from V and 6 bases from J, the junction contained 20 bases not matched to a gene. The CDR3 sequence: CAAWPLGPEARYKKLF. CDR3 nucleotide sequence: TGTGCTGCGTGGCCACTGGGGCCCGAAGCCCGTTATAAGAAACTCTTT.

Judged by abundance, this clone is medium-sized. Other DNA sequences in this specimen translate into the identical CDR3. The chain employs TRGV3 and TRGJ1 or TRGJ2. No J gene is reported in TCRdb; it was inferred here by comparing the DNA with germline. The CDR3 sequence is 13 residues long. The ends lost 0 bases at V and 5 bases at J; junction bases unmatched: 4. Germline loops: CDR1 VTNTFY, CDR2 YDVSTARD (reference sequence). CDR3 bases: TGTGCCACCTGGGACAGGCTCGATTATAAGAAACTCTTT. Translation gives CATWDRLDYKKLF.

This clone was seen a handful of times. The limits of the CDR3 on the DNA are not certain, so only TCRdb's listed CDR3 is given. The CDR3 is CTTVPAGDRHKKLF. The J gene went uncalled, whereas the V gene is TRGV11. TRGV11 is an ORF, and what it does is uncertain. 14 amino acids form the CDR3, both terminal residues included.

By share, this clone ranks as medium-sized. V is TRGV4 and J is TRGJ1 or TRGJ2. As TCRdb names no J gene, one was assigned here on the basis of a DNA match to germline. The V and J ends lost 0 bases and 0 bases, in that order; junction bases with no gene match: 26. Germline-derived CDR1 and CDR2 are EGSTGY and YDSYTSSV. This CDR3 is built from 22 residues. The CDR3 sequence is CATWDGCIASPGTGTNYYKKLF. DNA for the CDR3: TGTGCCACCTGGGATGGGTGTATTGCGTCACCTGGGACAGGCACGAATTATTATAAGAAACTCTTT.

This clone is judged medium-sized. This sequence joins TRGV2 and TRGJ1 or TRGJ2. TCRdb is silent on the J gene; assignment here came from matching the DNA to germline. V was pared by 0 bases and J by 12 bases, with 5 bases of the junction left unmatched. The CDR3 runs to 11 residues. CDR1 is EGSNGY and CDR2 is YDSYNSKV in the germline V gene. The CDR3 here is CATWDGPWKLF. CDR3 DNA sequence: TGTGCCACCTGGGACGGGCCTTGGAAACTCTTT.

In its sample, this clone was seen a few times. It is unclear where the CDR3 begins or ends on the DNA, so no DNA is shown, and the CDR3 is as TCRdb lists it. No J gene was named, though the V gene is TRGV11. TRGV11 carries the ORF label, with uncertain function. Including both end residues, the CDR3 is 17 amino acids long. The CDR3 spells CTTVPAGPKTNYYKKLF.

By proportion, this clone is medium-sized. This chain joins TRGV9 and TRGJP. In the absence of a J gene in TCRdb, the DNA was matched to germline to assign it here. J gave up 3 bases and V 4 bases, and 3 bases lay outside the gene matches. Germline CDR1 and CDR2: GITISATS and ISYDGTV (reference sequence). The length of the CDR3 is 16 residues. CDR3 in amino acids: CALWDAQELGKKIKVF. The CDR3 DNA sequence: TGTGCCTTGTGGGACGCGCAAGAGTTGGGCAAAAAAATCAAGGTATTT.

Relative to its sample, this clone is medium-sized. The chain couples TRGV5 to TRGJ1 or TRGJ2. As TCRdb names no J gene, one was assigned here on the basis of a DNA match to germline. Looked up from germline, CDR1 is VINAFY and CDR2 is YDVSNSKD. The CDR3 runs 12 residues. V trimming: 0 bases; J trimming: 7 bases; junction bases outside the gene matches: 3. CDR3 residues: CATWDRQYKKLF. The CDR3 DNA is TGTGCCACCTGGGACAGGCAATATAAGAAACTCTTT.